These T cell receptor beta chains were read from a single sample in a study of CD8 T cells in Susac syndrome. TCRdb re-derived calls from the immunoSEQ multiplex PCR reads in MiXCR, one entry per CDR3 protein. This table has around 200,000 distinct CDR3 sequences, 80% to 95% appearing once. Material: CD8+ T cells from PBMCs. Source of these receptors: a human donor with multiple sclerosis. Each CDR3 is given with its conserved first and last residue. Each record gives: D gene, clone size, J gene, V gene, CDR3 DNA, CDR3 protein. The D gene is left open where the match is weak. Only part of the rows carry a size: once, few, many, or a class if the clone is expanded.

.,.,TRBJ2-4,TRBV7-9,TGTGCCAGCAGCACTACAGACCTAGTAGCCAAAAACATTCAGTACTTC,CASSTTDLVAKNIQYF
.,.,TRBJ1-1,TRBV12-3/TRBV12-4,TGTGCCAGCAGGGACTCCAGGGCTCGGGCTTTCTTT,CASRDSRARAFF
.,.,TRBJ2-5,TRBV15,TGTGCCACCAGCAGAGATCCTAATCAGGGCTATCAAGAGACCCAGTACTTC,CATSRDPNQGYQETQYF
.,.,TRBJ2-1,TRBV20-1,TGCAGTGCTAGAGGGGTCAGGCAGTGGGTCAATGAGCAGTTCTTC,CSARGVRQWVNEQFF
.,.,TRBJ1-2,TRBV29-1,TGCAGCGTTGAAGATCAGGGCTGGGGCTACACCTTC,CSVEDQGWGYTF
TRBD1,.,TRBJ2-2,TRBV27,TGTGCCAGCAGTTTTTCGACCGGGACAGCGAACACCGGGGAGCTGTTTTTT,CASSFSTGTANTGELFF
.,once,TRBJ2-7,TRBV7-9,TGTGCCAGCAGCCCGGTAGGGGTGGTGGAGCAGTACTTC,CASSPVGVVEQYF
.,.,TRBJ1-2,TRBV7-7,TGTGCTAGCAGCTTCGCCTTGGGAACGGTTAACTATGGCTACACCTTC,CASSFALGTVNYGYTF
TRBD1,.,TRBJ2-7,TRBV9,TGTGCCAGCAGCGCCGAATCCGGGACAGGGTTCTACGAGCAGTACTTC,CASSAESGTGFYEQYF
.,.,TRBJ2-1,TRBV7-3,TGTGCCAGCAGCTTAATTTCGGAGGGCGAGCAGTTCTTC,CASSLISEGEQFF
TRBD2,once,TRBJ2-2,TRBV5-4,TGTGCCAGCAGCCACCTCGGGACTAGCAACACCGGGGAGCTGTTTTTT,CASSHLGTSNTGELFF
.,.,TRBJ1-2,TRBV7-9,TGTGCCAGCAGCATCGACAGAAACTATGGCTACACCTTC,CASSIDRNYGYTF
TRBD1,once,TRBJ1-2,TRBV7-9,TGTGCCAGCAGCTCGGCGGGACAGGGAATATTCTATGGCTACACCTTC,CASSSAGQGIFYGYTF
TRBD2,.,TRBJ2-1,TRBV11-2,TGTGCCAGCAGCTTAGACTCTCGACTAGCGGGACTCAATGAGCAGTTCTTC,CASSLDSRLAGLNEQFF
TRBD2,once,TRBJ2-1,TRBV5-1,TGCGCCAGCTCAACTAGCGGGAACAATGAGCAGTTCTTC,CASSTSGNNEQFF